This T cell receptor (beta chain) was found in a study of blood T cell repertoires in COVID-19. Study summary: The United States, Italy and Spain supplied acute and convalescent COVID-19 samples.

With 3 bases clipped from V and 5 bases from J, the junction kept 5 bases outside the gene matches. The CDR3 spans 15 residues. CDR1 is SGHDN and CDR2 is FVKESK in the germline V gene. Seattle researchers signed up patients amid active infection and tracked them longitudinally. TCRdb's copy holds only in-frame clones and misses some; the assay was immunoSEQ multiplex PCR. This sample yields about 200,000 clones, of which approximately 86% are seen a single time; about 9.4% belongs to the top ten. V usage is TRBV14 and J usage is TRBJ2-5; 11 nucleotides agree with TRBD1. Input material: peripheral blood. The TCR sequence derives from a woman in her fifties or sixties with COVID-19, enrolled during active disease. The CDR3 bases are TGTGCCAGCAGCCAGGACAGGGGGCGTATGGAGACCCAGTACTTC. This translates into CASSQDRGRMETQYF.